Below, 21 T cell receptor beta chains from the same sample are listed, as sequenced in a study of Ad26.COV2.S vaccination and SARS-CoV-2 variants. Generated by immunoSEQ multiplex PCR, the TCRdb table keeps only in-frame clones and is missing some. The table lists about 480,000 clones, about 83% of them singletons. This sample's treatment: over 15 received Ad26.COV2.S at low or high dose, single or two shots; about 5 received placebo; per-sample allocation not given. Material that was analyzed had been drawn on day 63 after the first vaccine or placebo injection. This specimen was peripheral blood, taken in a trial of Ad26.COV2.S vaccine versus placebo. These receptors came from a person between 18 and 60 years old who received the Ad26.COV2.S COVID-19 vaccine or a placebo.

The chain joins TRBV6-5 to TRBJ2-7; D possibly corresponds to TRBD2 (6 bases). The CDR3 length is 14 residues. Germline loops: CDR1 MNHEY, CDR2 SVGAGI. Deletions cut 4 bases from V and 7 bases from J, with 17 bases between. CDR3 loop: CASSSPGLPVEQYF. The CDR3 region has the DNA TGTGCCAGCAGTTCACCGGGACTCCCTGTGGAGCAGTACTTC.

The V gene is TRBV3-1 (or the pseudogene TRBV3-2), the J gene TRBJ2-3; D unclear. The germline CDR1 and CDR2 sequences are LGHDT and YNNKEL (reference sequence). CDR3 size: 15 residues. Trimming removed 1 base from V and 2 bases from J, with 10 bases in between. CDR3 sequence (DNA): TGTGCCAGCAGCCAAGGGTTTGGGGACACAGATACGCAGTATTTT. It is translated as CASSQGFGDTDTQYF.

The J gene is TRBJ1-2, the V gene TRBV6-5; D ambiguous. V lost 5 bases and J lost 8, with 15 bases in between. Germline V lookup: CDR1 MNHEY, CDR2 SVGAGI. This CDR3 contains 13 residues. This CDR3 reads CASSQQPDRGYTF. Here the CDR3 DNA reads TGTGCCAGCAGTCAACAACCAGATAGGGGCTACACCTTC.

The genes are TRBV3-1 (or the pseudogene TRBV3-2) and TRBJ2-1; 10 nucleotides agree with TRBD2. The CDR3 covers 17 residues. Germline V lookup: CDR1 LGHDT, CDR2 YNNKEL (reference sequence). J gave up 3 bases and V 3 bases, and 8 bases lay outside the gene matches. Here the CDR3 reads CASSHDSLAGGYNEQFF. The CDR3 DNA reads TGTGCCAGCAGCCACGACTCCTTAGCGGGAGGCTACAATGAGCAGTTCTTC.

The chain links TRBV7-9 to TRBJ2-2; 9 bases line up with TRBD1. V gave up 5 bases and J gave up 0 bases; unmatched junction bases: 4. Germline CDR1 is SEHNR and CDR2 is FQNEAQ (reference sequence). The CDR3 runs 16 residues. The CDR3 nucleotides read TGTGCCAGCAGCCCAGGGACAGGGACGAACACCGGGGAGCTGTTTTTT. As protein: CASSPGTGTNTGELFF. Looking up the rest from reference TRBV7-9 and TRBJ2-2 gives the full variable domain: DTGVSQNPRHKITKRGQNVTFRCDPISEHNRLYWYRQTLGQGPEFLTYFQNEAQLEKSRLLSDRFSAERPKGSFSTLEIQRTEQGDSAMYLCASSPGTGTNTGELFFGEGSRLTVL.

V is TRBV5-1 and J is TRBJ1-5, with D maybe TRBD1 (6 bases). Looked up from germline, CDR1 is SGHRS and CDR2 is YFSETQ. V lost 4 bases to trimming and J lost 6 bases, with 14 bases between them. This CDR3 contains 14 residues. CDR3 DNA sequence: TGCGCCAGCAGCGCGGACAGTTGGGGTCAGCCCCAGCATTTT. This codes for CASSADSWGQPQHF.

J is TRBJ2-3 and V is TRBV27; 8 bases align to TRBD2. This CDR3 region has 15 residues. The germline gives CDR1 MNHEY, CDR2 SMNVEV (reference sequence). V lost 7 bases to trimming and J lost 3 bases; unmatched junction nucleotides: 9. Here the CDR3 reads CASTRTGGRTDTQYF. The DNA of the CDR3 is TGTGCCAGCACCCGGACGGGGGGGCGAACAGATACGCAGTATTTT.

In this sample, this clone turned up once. V gene TRBV11-3 combines with J gene TRBJ2-1, with a weak D call TRBD1 (6 bases). V lost 5 bases and J 6 bases, leaving 23 bases between the germline ends. Germline V gives CDR1 SGHNT, CDR2 YENEEA. The CDR3 covers 17 residues. The DNA of the CDR3 is TGTGCCAGCAGCCAAAAGGGTAGCGCTCTGGGGGCCAATGAGCAGTTCTTC. Translation: CASSQKGSALGANEQFF.

The V call is TRBV7-3, the J call TRBJ1-1; 7 bases are a match to TRBD1. The ends lost 0 bases at V and 1 base at J; junction bases unmatched: 2. Per germline, CDR1 SGHTA and CDR2 FQGTGA. The CDR3 runs to 15 residues. CDR3 nucleotides: TGTGCCAGCAGCTTAACGGGGGACAGGAACACTGAAGCTTTCTTT. This translates into CASSLTGDRNTEAFF.

V usage is TRBV24-1 and J usage is TRBJ1-2, with 7 bases fitting TRBD1. This CDR3 spans 14 amino acids. Per germline, CDR1 KGHDR and CDR2 SFDVKD. Trimming took 3 bases from V and 2 from J; bases not matched to a gene: 2. The CDR3 DNA follows: TGTGCCACCAGTGATCGACAGGGCAACTATGGCTACACCTTC. As protein: CATSDRQGNYGYTF.

The V gene is TRBV13, the J gene TRBJ1-3; D not resolved. The CDR3 covers 14 residues. The germline gives CDR1 PRHDT, CDR2 FYEKMQ (reference sequence). The V and J ends lost 5 bases and 3 bases respectively, with 11 bases between them. The DNA for the CDR3 is TGTGCCAGCAGCCCTCGGGGAGTTGGAAACACCATATATTTT. The encoded protein is CASSPRGVGNTIYF.

To note about this clone: Its ends do not fully match the called genes, so a read error is possible. The chain combines TRBV7-7 with TRBJ2-3; D unresolved. Germline V gene lookup returns CDR1 SSHAT and CDR2 FNYEAQ (reference sequence). This CDR3 is 13 amino acids long. The CDR3 is CASSFTATDTQYF. The CDR3 DNA is TGTGCTAGCAGTTTCACGGCAACAGATACGCAGTATTTT.

This clone was picked up one time. This chain uses TRBV19 with TRBJ1-2, with a weak D call TRBD1 (6 bases). V lost 5 bases and J lost 4, with 11 bases in between. The CDR3 totals 13 residues. Germline CDR1 and CDR2: LNHDA and SQIVND (reference sequence). CDR3 protein: CASSPTGSYGYTF. The CDR3 nucleotides are TGTGCCAGTAGTCCCACAGGGAGCTATGGCTACACCTTC.

The chain combines TRBV7-9 with TRBJ2-5; no reliable D call. The CDR3 length is 13 residues. Trimming left V 1 base short and J 6 bases short, with 9 bases between. The germline V gene encodes CDR1 SEHNR and CDR2 FQNEAQ (reference sequence). The CDR3 protein is CASSLEGAQTQYF. Written as DNA, the CDR3 is TGTGCCAGCAGCTTAGAGGGCGCTCAGACCCAGTACTTC.

V usage is TRBV7-3 and J usage is TRBJ2-1, with D unresolved. Trimming removed 3 bases at V and 4 bases at J, with 10 bases between. Germline CDR1 and CDR2: SGHTA and FQGTGA. The CDR3 loop spans 14 amino acids. Here the CDR3 DNA reads TGTGCCAGCAGCTTGAGGACGGATTACAATGAGCAGTTCTTC. This encodes CASSLRTDYNEQFF.

The chain joins TRBV5-6 to TRBJ2-5; D is possibly TRBD1 (5 bases). The CDR3 length is 15 residues. Germline-derived CDR1 and CDR2 are SGHDT and YYEEEE. The V and J ends lost 0 bases and 5 bases respectively, with 14 bases between them. CDR3 nucleotides: TGTGCCAGCAGCTTGGAGGATCCAGGGCGGGAGACCCAGTACTTC. Its translation is CASSLEDPGRETQYF. Using reference TRBV5-6 and TRBJ2-5 for the parts outside the CDR3, the full variable domain is DAGVTQSPTHLIKTRGQQVTLRCSPKSGHDTVSWYQQALGQGPQFIFQYYEEEERQRGNFPDRFSGHQFPNYSSELNVNALLLGDSALYLCASSLEDPGRETQYFGPGTRLLVL.

The chain has TRBV2 and TRBJ2-1, with 7 bases lining up with TRBD1. The CDR3 is 14 amino acids. The J segment lost 15 bases and the V segment lost 1 base, leaving 12 bases of the junction unmatched. CDR1 and CDR2 from the germline V gene are SNHLY and FYNNEI. The CDR3 is CASSEVRLGGVGFF. DNA for the CDR3: TGTGCCAGCAGTGAAGTTCGGCTAGGGGGCGTTGGGTTCTTC. The variable domain in full, with the rest retrieved from reference TRBV2 and TRBJ2-1, is EPEVTQTPSHQVTQMGQEVILRCVPISNHLYFYWYRQILGQKVEFLVSFYNNEISEKSEIFDDQFSVERPDGSNFTLKIRSTKLEDSAMYFCASSEVRLGGVGFFGPGTRLTVL.

The genes are TRBV27 and TRBJ2-7; TRBD1 agrees at 8 bases. Germline V gene sequence: CDR1 MNHEY, CDR2 SMNVEV (reference sequence). After removal of 8 bases from V and 3 bases from J, the junction contained 12 bases not matched to a gene. The length of the CDR3 is 15 residues. Written as DNA, the CDR3 is TGTGCCAGCGGTCCCACCGGGACAGGTATCTACGAGCAGTACTTC. Residues: CASGPTGTGIYEQYF.

This clone occurred once. In DNA form, the CDR3 reads TGCGCCAGCAGCTTACCCATCGGGACTAGCGGGCGTACCTACGAGCAGTACTTC. This encodes CASSLPIGTSGRTYEQYF. V and J are TRBV5-1 and TRBJ2-7; 12 nucleotides align to TRBD2. V lost 2 bases and J lost 2; bases outside the gene matches: 11. Germline V CDR1 and CDR2: SGHRS, YFSETQ. CDR3 length equals 18 residues.

This chain joins TRBV3-1 (or the pseudogene TRBV3-2) and TRBJ2-7; the D is unclear. V was cut by 4 bases and J by 6 bases, with 10 bases left in between. This CDR3 comprises 12 residues. The germline gives CDR1 LGHDT, CDR2 YNNKEL (reference sequence). CDR3 amino acids: CASSPLKGEQYF. The CDR3 DNA reads TGTGCCAGCAGCCCCCTAAAGGGCGAGCAGTACTTC.

DNA for the CDR3: TGCAGCGTAAAAGCGGGAGTGGGTTACGAGCAGTACTTC. Translation: CSVKAGVGYEQYF. The chain employs TRBV29-1 and TRBJ2-7; 8 bases match TRBD2. J lost 4 bases, V lost 6 bases, and 8 bases had no gene match. This CDR3 is built from 13 residues. Germline V CDR1 and CDR2: SQVTM, ANQGSEA.